One and the same sample provided the 13 T cell receptor beta chains below, sequenced in a study of response to subunit inactivated influenza vaccine. From the RT-PCR reads, TCRdb called clonotypes with MiXCR, one entry per CDR3 protein. Seen here are 650,000 to 800,000 distinct CDR3 sequences, roughly 20% observed once, and the top ten hold under 13%. The material sequenced was PBMCs from blood, taken roughly 5 days after vaccination. All receptors derive from a man aged 50 or older who received an inactivated influenza vaccine.

This clonotype was detected only a few times. This chain links TRBV7-9 with TRBJ1-4; TRBD1 matches 10 bases. Germline values: CDR1 SEHNR, CDR2 FQNEAQ (reference sequence). The CDR3 covers 15 residues. The V gene end was trimmed by 5 bases and the J gene end by 5 bases; junction bases not matched to a gene: 5. The CDR3, as DNA: TGTGCCAGCAGCAGACGGGGACAGGGGAATGAAAAACTGTTTTTT. Translated: CASSRRGQGNEKLFF. Based on the CDR3 plus reference TRBV7-9 and TRBJ1-4, the full variable domain is DTGVSQNPRHKITKRGQNVTFRCDPISEHNRLYWYRQTLGQGPEFLTYFQNEAQLEKSRLLSDRFSAERPKGSFSTLEIQRTEQGDSAMYLCASSRRGQGNEKLFFGSGTQLSVL.

This clonotype was recorded a few times. The rearrangement links TRBV20-1 to TRBJ2-7, with D unclear. CDR1 DFQATT and CDR2 SNEGSKA come from the germline V gene (reference sequence). The CDR3 sequence is 14 residues long. Trimming took off 0 bases at V and 0 bases at J, with 9 bases between the two ends. For the CDR3, the DNA is TGCAGTGCTAGAGATGGCGGAATCTCCTACGAGCAGTACTTC. It yields the protein CSARDGGISYEQYF.

The DNA of the CDR3 is TGTGCCAGCAGCCTGACGGGACTAGCGGGAGCCGAGCAGTTCTTC. It yields the protein CASSLTGLAGAEQFF. The chain uses TRBV7-9 and TRBJ2-1, with 14 bases that match TRBD2. V was pared by 5 bases and J by 10 bases, with 7 bases of the junction left unmatched. CDR1 SEHNR and CDR2 FQNEAQ come from the germline V gene (reference sequence). The CDR3 extends over 15 amino acids.

This clonotype was seen more than once but under ten times. The J gene is TRBJ1-4, the V gene TRBV2; D remains unclear. Per the germline V gene, CDR1 is SNHLY and CDR2 is FYNNEI. The CDR3 is 10 amino acids. Trimming left V 3 bases short and J 12 bases short, with 5 bases between. CDR3 in amino acids: CASSDGELFF. CDR3 bases: TGTGCCAGCAGTGACGGGGAACTGTTTTTT.

The chain uses TRBV20-1 and TRBJ2-7; TRBD2 agrees at 9 bases. The germline gives CDR1 DFQATT, CDR2 SNEGSKA (reference sequence). J gave up 2 bases and V 4 bases, and 6 bases lay outside the gene matches. The CDR3 length is 14 residues. The CDR3 reads CSATTPSGTYEQYF. CDR3 bases: TGCAGTGCTACGACTCCTAGCGGGACCTACGAGCAGTACTTC.

In its sample, this clonotype was seen many times. The V and J genes are TRBV12-3 or TRBV12-4 and TRBJ2-7; 9 bases map to TRBD1. The CDR3 is made up of 14 amino acids. V trimming: 6 bases; J trimming: 6 bases; junction bases outside the gene matches: 9. CDR3 sequence reads: CASSRGQGTREQYF. The CDR3 DNA follows: TGTGCCAGCAGCCGAGGACAGGGGACCCGCGAGCAGTACTTC.

This clonotype was seen a few times. The chain links TRBV7-2 to TRBJ2-7; 8 bases align to TRBD1. From germline, CDR1 is SGHTA and CDR2 FQGNSA. The CDR3 extends over 15 amino acids. V dropped 5 bases and J dropped 7; count of bases not matched to a gene: 13. The CDR3 here is CASSKYGQGLLEQYF. The CDR3, as DNA: TGTGCCAGCAGCAAATATGGACAGGGTTTGTTGGAGCAGTACTTC.

This clonotype showed up just a few times. The V and J genes are TRBV9 and TRBJ1-3, with a weak D call TRBD1 (6 bases). The V end lost 4 bases, the J end lost 4 bases, and 12 bases lay between the germline ends. Looked up from germline, CDR1 is SGDLS and CDR2 is YYNGEE. This CDR3 has 14 amino acids. The CDR3 protein is CASSPRTVGNTIYF. CDR3 sequence (DNA): TGTGCCAGCAGCCCCAGGACAGTCGGAAACACCATATATTTT.

Turning to this clonotype: At one boundary the junction diverges from the germline segment, which might be a read error. The rearrangement joins TRBV6-2 or TRBV6-3 to TRBJ2-5, with 9 bases identical to TRBD2. The V gene's germline CDR1 is MNHEY and CDR2 SVGEGT. This CDR3 spans 15 amino acids. Written as DNA, the CDR3 is TGTGCCAGCAGCCCCGTGGGTGTAGCGGGGGCCAAAGAGGACTTC. Its translation is CASSPVGVAGAKEDF.

Here the CDR3 DNA reads TGTGCCAGCAGCCAAGGGGGCAGGGTCGCAGATACGCAGTATTTT. It is translated as CASSQGGRVADTQYF. The chain employs TRBV3-1 and TRBJ2-3; possibly TRBD1 for D (5 bases). CDR1 LGHDT and CDR2 YNNKEL come from the germline V gene (reference sequence). The CDR3 extends over 15 amino acids. V lost 1 base and J lost 4, with 12 bases in between.

This clonotype was detected many times. The rearrangement uses TRBV12-3 or TRBV12-4 and TRBJ2-7; 11 bases map to TRBD2. The V gene end was trimmed by 6 bases and the J gene end by 2 bases; junction bases not matched to a gene: 6. The length of the CDR3 is 15 residues. The CDR3 nucleotides read TGTGCCAGCAGCCCCTTAGCGGGAGGGACCTACGAGCAGTACTTC. This gives the protein CASSPLAGGTYEQYF.

This clonotype appeared a few times. This chain uses TRBV5-1 with TRBJ2-3; D gene ambiguous. The CDR3 extends over 14 amino acids. CDR1 is SGHRS, CDR2 YFSETQ, per germline. V was cut by 1 base and J by 4 bases, with 10 bases left in between. CDR3 in DNA: TGCGCCAGCAGCTTGAGATATGGCCCAGATACGCAGTATTTT. Its translation: CASSLRYGPDTQYF.

The chain has TRBV25-1 and TRBJ2-7; TRBD1 is a possible D gene (6 bases). Germline V gene sequence: CDR1 MGHDK, CDR2 SYGVNS. Trimming pared 8 bases from V and 4 bases from J, leaving 21 bases between. The CDR3 has 15 residues. CDR3 DNA sequence: TGTGCCAGCTCCCCCTTTGGACAGAAACCATACGAGCAGTACTTC. Translated: CASSPFGQKPYEQYF.